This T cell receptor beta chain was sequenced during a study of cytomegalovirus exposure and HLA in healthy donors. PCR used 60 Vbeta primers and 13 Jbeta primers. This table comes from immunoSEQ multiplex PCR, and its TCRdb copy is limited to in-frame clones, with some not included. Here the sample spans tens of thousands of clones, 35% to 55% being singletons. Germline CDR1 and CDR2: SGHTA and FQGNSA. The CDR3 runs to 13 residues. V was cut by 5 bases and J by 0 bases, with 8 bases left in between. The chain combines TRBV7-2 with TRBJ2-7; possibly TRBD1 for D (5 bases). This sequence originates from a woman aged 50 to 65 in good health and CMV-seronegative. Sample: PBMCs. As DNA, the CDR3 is TGTGCCAGCAGCCCCGGACACTCCTACGAGCAGTACTTC. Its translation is CASSPGHSYEQYF. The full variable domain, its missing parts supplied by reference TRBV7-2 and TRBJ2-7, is GAGVSQSPSNKVTEKGKDVELRCDPISGHTALYWYRQSLGQGLEFLIYFQGNSAPDKSGLPSDRFSAERTGGSVSTLTIQRTQQEDSAVYLCASSPGHSYEQYFGPGTRLTVT.